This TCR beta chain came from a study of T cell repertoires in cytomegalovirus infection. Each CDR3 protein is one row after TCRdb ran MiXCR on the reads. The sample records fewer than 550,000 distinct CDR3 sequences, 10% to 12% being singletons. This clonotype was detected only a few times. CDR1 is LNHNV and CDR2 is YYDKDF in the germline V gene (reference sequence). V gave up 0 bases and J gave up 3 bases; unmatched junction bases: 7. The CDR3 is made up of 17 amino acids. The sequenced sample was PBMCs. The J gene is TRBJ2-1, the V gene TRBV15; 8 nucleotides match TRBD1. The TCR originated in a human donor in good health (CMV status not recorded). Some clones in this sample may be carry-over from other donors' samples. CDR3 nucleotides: TGTGCCACCAGCAGAGATCAGCCAGGGGGCAGCTACAATGAGCAGTTCTTC. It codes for CATSRDQPGGSYNEQFF.